What follows is one TCR beta chain and its context. This entry comes from a study of glioma-infiltrating T cells after dendritic cell vaccination. The primer mix had 60 V beta and 13 J beta primers. Produced via immunoSEQ multiplex PCR; TCRdb's table is partial and in-frame only. The sample lists fewer than 85,000 clones; 70% to 90% were seen once. Between the trimmed V and J ends, which lost 2 bases and 4 bases, there was a span of 8 bases. The CDR3 runs 13 residues. Germline V gives CDR1 SGHTA, CDR2 FQGTGA. This receptor was obtained from a human donor with glioblastoma. This chain links TRBV7-3 with TRBJ2-5, with unresolved D. Sequencing used blood, obtained before dendritic cell vaccination. The CDR3 sequence: CASSLGVRETQYF. The CDR3 DNA sequence: TGTGCCAGCAGCTTAGGAGTCAGAGAGACCCAGTACTTC.